The 20 T cell receptor beta chains listed next were all sequenced from one sample in a study of CXCR3-negative and CXCR3-positive naive CD8 T cells. UMI-labeled TRB cDNA libraries were prepared by 5' RACE. No DNA is given; TCRdb re-called the 5' RACE reads and lists each CDR3 protein once. The sample spans about 130,000 distinct CDR3 sequences; the ten largest clones claim 0.45% to 0.6%. The sample consisted of naive CXCR3- CD8+ T cells from blood. Subset denoted: CD45RO-CCR7+CD27+CD95- naive CD8+ T cells lacking CXCR3 (TNR3-). Source of these receptors: a human donor in good health. Some clones in this sample may be carry-over from other donors' samples.

This rearrangement joins TRBV7-9 to TRBJ2-1; absent DNA, TCRdb's TRBD2 call cannot be checked. CDR3 length equals 16 residues. Germline CDR1 and CDR2: SEHNR and FQNEAQ (reference sequence). Here the CDR3 reads CASSPSSAGGAGEQFF.

V usage is TRBV6-1 and J usage is TRBJ1-1; the D call from TCRdb, TRBD1, cannot be confirmed without DNA. CDR1 is MNHNS, CDR2 SASEGT, per germline. This CDR3 comprises 15 residues. CDR3 residues: CASSDGDRVWTEAFF.

This chain joins TRBV5-1 and TRBJ1-1. The germline CDR1 and CDR2 sequences are SGHRS and YFSETQ. This CDR3 is 13 amino acids long. The CDR3: CASSLVGPPEAFF.

The gene calls are TRBV6-2 or TRBV6-3 and TRBJ2-5; TCRdb's D call, TRBD1, is unchecked because there is no DNA. Germline assignment: CDR1 MNHEY and CDR2 SVGEGT. This CDR3 spans 16 amino acids. CDR3 sequence reads: CASSHSWTGGKETQYF.

This rearrangement joins TRBV4-2 to TRBJ2-7; TCRdb selects TRBD1, and the lack of DNA leaves this call unchecked. Germline assignment: CDR1 LGHNA and CDR2 YNFKEQ. This CDR3 is 14 amino acids long. The CDR3 sequence is CASSQEGVAYEQYF.

The chain recombines TRBV29-1 with TRBJ2-2. CDR1 is SQVTM, CDR2 ANQGSEA, per germline. This CDR3 is built from 13 residues. The CDR3 protein is CSVDRANTGELFF.

The chain combines TRBV29-1 with TRBJ1-1; TCRdb lists TRBD1, though no DNA is available to test this call. Germline CDR1 is SQVTM and CDR2 is ANQGSEA. The CDR3 contains 11 residues. This CDR3 is CSDMRGAEAFF.

This chain uses TRBV7-6 with TRBJ2-7; the TCRdb D gene call, TRBD2, has no DNA to confirm it. This CDR3 spans 18 amino acids. Germline CDR1 is SGHVS and CDR2 is FNYEAQ. The CDR3 region is CASSLYSRSIAGGFEQYF.

V usage is TRBV28 and J usage is TRBJ2-3; the D call of TRBD2 rests on TCRdb alone, since no DNA is present to check it. This CDR3 region has 20 residues. The germline V gene has CDR1 MDHEN and CDR2 SYDVKM. CDR3 sequence: CASSHLSLRAGGPKTDTQYF.

This chain links TRBV28 with TRBJ2-7; absent DNA, TCRdb's TRBD2 call cannot be checked. This CDR3 spans 14 amino acids. The germline V gene encodes CDR1 MDHEN and CDR2 SYDVKM. CDR3 amino acids: CASSEGLVAYEQYF.

CDR3 protein: CASSADRGSNTEAFF. V usage is TRBV7-9 and J usage is TRBJ1-1; with no DNA, the TCRdb D assignment of TRBD1 cannot be verified. The CDR3 runs 15 residues. The V gene's germline CDR1 is SEHNR and CDR2 FQNEAQ (reference sequence).

The rearrangement links TRBV14 to TRBJ2-1; without DNA, the TCRdb call of TRBD1 cannot be checked. The germline V gene has CDR1 SGHDN and CDR2 FVKESK. CDR3 length equals 17 residues. The CDR3 sequence: CASSQSRLASPYNEQFF.

The genes are TRBV5-4 and TRBJ2-1; TCRdb selects TRBD2, and the lack of DNA leaves this call unchecked. The CDR3 has 16 residues. Germline loops: CDR1 SGHNT, CDR2 YYREEE (reference sequence). The CDR3 loop is CASSLERGGLGNEQFF.

This sequence joins TRBV10-1 and TRBJ2-1; TCRdb proposes TRBD1, but this gene call is untestable without DNA. In germline, CDR1 is WNHNN, CDR2 SYGVQD (reference sequence). This CDR3 is built from 15 residues. The CDR3 loop reads CASSEKGAAYNEQFF.

V is TRBV15 and J is TRBJ1-1. Germline CDR1 reads LNHNV; CDR2 reads YYDKDF (reference sequence). CDR3 size: 14 residues. The CDR3 loop is CATSRRAPGSEAFF.

The gene calls are TRBV9 and TRBJ2-7; TCRdb proposes TRBD1, but this gene call is untestable without DNA. The CDR3 is made up of 13 amino acids. Germline CDR1 SGDLS, CDR2 YYNGEE. The CDR3 protein is CASSPRGVGEQYF.

The rearrangement joins TRBV20-1 to TRBJ2-7; lacking DNA, the TRBD1 call made by TCRdb goes unchecked. This CDR3 contains 14 residues. CDR1 is DFQATT, CDR2 SNEGSKA, per germline (reference sequence). The CDR3 protein is CSARDDRGGYEQYF.

The chain couples TRBV14 to TRBJ2-1; with no DNA, the TCRdb D assignment of TRBD2 cannot be verified. This CDR3 region has 16 residues. Germline V CDR1 and CDR2: SGHDN, FVKESK. This CDR3 is CASTGGGFSSYNEQFF.

The chain links TRBV4-3 to TRBJ2-1; TCRdb designates TRBD2, a call that cannot be tested without DNA. CDR3 size: 15 residues. Germline V gene lookup returns CDR1 LGHNA and CDR2 YSLEER. CDR3 amino acids: CASSLGTSGGDEQFF.

The CDR3 loop is CASSFGTKNYQPQHF. The gene calls are TRBV6-2 or TRBV6-3 and TRBJ1-5; no DNA is available, so the TRBD1 call from TCRdb remains unchecked. The germline V gene has CDR1 MNHEY and CDR2 SVGEGT. The CDR3 has 15 residues.